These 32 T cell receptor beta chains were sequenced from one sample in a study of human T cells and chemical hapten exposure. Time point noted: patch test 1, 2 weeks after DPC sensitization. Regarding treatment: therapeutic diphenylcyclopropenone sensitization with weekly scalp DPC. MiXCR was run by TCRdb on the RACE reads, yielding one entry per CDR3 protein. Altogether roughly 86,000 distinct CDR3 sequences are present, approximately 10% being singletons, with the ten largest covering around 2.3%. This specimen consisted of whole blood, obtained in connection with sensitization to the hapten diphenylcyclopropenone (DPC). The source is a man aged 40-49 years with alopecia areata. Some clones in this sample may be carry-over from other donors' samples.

The CDR3 protein is CASSITPGPRGGELFF. The CDR3, as DNA: TGTGCCAGTAGTATAACACCGGGACCGCGAGGCGGGGAGCTGTTTTTT. This chain joins TRBV19 and TRBJ2-2; perhaps D is TRBD1 or TRBD2 (5 bases each). This CDR3 region has 16 residues. V was cut by 2 bases and J by 7 bases, with 17 bases left in between. Germline lookup yields CDR1 LNHDA and CDR2 SQIVND (reference sequence).

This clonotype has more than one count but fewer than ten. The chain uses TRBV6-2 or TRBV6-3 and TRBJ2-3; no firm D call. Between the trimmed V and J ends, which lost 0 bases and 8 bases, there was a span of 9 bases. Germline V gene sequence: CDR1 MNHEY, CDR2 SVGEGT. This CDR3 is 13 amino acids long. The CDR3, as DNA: TGTGCCAGCAGTTACTCGATCGAACGTACGCAGTATTTT. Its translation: CASSYSIERTQYF.

CDR3 residues: CASIGGSSSNEQFF. CDR3 sequence (DNA): TGTGCCAGCATTGGCGGGAGTAGTAGCAATGAGCAGTTCTTC. The V and J genes are TRBV6-2 or TRBV6-3 and TRBJ2-1, with 7 bases that match TRBD2. Unmatched junction bases numbered 9, after V lost 7 bases and J lost 6 bases. This CDR3 region has 14 residues. The V gene's germline CDR1 is MNHEY and CDR2 SVGEGT.

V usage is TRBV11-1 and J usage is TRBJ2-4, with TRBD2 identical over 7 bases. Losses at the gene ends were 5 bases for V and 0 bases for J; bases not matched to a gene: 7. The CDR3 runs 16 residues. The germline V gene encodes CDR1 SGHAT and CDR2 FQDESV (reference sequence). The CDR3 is CASSPEAGLAKNIQYF. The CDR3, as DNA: TGTGCCAGCAGCCCAGAAGCGGGGCTAGCCAAAAACATTCAGTACTTC. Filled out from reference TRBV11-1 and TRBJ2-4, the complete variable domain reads EAEVAQSPRYKITEKSQAVAFWCDPISGHATLYWYRQILGQGPELLVQFQDESVVDDSQLPKDRFSAERLKGVDSTLKIQPAELGDSAMYLCASSPEAGLAKNIQYFGAGTRLSVL.

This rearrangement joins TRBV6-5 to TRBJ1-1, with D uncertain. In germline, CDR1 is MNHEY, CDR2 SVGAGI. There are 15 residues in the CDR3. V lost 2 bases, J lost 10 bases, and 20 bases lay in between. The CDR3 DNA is TGTGCCAGCAGTTACCGGGGTTCGAGAGCGATTTCAGCTTTCTTT. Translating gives CASSYRGSRAISAFF.

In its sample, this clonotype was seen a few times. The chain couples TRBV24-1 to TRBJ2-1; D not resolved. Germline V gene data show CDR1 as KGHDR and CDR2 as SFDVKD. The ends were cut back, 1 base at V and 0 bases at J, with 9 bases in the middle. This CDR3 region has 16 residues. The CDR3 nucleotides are TGTGCCACCAGTGATTTTGGCGATTTCTCCTACAATGAGCAGTTCTTC. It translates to CATSDFGDFSYNEQFF.

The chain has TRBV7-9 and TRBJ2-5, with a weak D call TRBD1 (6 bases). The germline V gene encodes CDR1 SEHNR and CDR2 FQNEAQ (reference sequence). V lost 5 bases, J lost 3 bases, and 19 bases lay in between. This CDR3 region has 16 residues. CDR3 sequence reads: CASSPARRQAKETQYF. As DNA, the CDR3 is TGTGCCAGCAGCCCAGCCCGGAGACAGGCAAAAGAGACCCAGTACTTC. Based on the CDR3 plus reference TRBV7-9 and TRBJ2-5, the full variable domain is DTGVSQNPRHKITKRGQNVTFRCDPISEHNRLYWYRQTLGQGPEFLTYFQNEAQLEKSRLLSDRFSAERPKGSFSTLEIQRTEQGDSAMYLCASSPARRQAKETQYFGPGTRLLVL.

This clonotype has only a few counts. The CDR3: CSARLGGSGANVLTF. The CDR3 DNA sequence: TGCAGTGCTAGACTCGGGGGGTCTGGGGCCAACGTCCTGACTTTC. The chain has TRBV20-1 and TRBJ2-6; 7 bases line up with TRBD2. The CDR3 consists of 15 residues. The ends lost 2 bases at V and 1 base at J; junction bases unmatched: 2. Germline-derived CDR1 and CDR2 are DFQATT and SNEGSKA (reference sequence).

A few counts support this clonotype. DNA for the CDR3: TGTGCCAGCAGTAAACAGGGGGCTGACTATGGCTACACCTTC. Translating it yields CASSKQGADYGYTF. The chain links TRBV27 to TRBJ1-2; 9 nucleotides match TRBD1. Unmatched junction bases numbered 4, after V lost 5 bases and J lost 3 bases. CDR3 length: 14 amino acids. Per the germline V gene, CDR1 is MNHEY and CDR2 is SMNVEV (reference sequence).

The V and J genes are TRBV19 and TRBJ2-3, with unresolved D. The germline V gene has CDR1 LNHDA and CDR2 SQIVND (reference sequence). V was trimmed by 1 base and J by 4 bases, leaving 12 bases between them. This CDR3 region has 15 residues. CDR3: CASSIGRLNADTQYF. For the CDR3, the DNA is TGTGCCAGTAGTATAGGACGGCTTAACGCAGATACGCAGTATTTT.

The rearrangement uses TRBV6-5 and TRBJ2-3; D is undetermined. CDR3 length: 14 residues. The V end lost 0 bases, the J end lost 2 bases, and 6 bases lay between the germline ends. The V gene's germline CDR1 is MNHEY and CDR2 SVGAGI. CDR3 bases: TGTGCCAGCAGTTACTCGATGTCCACAGATACGCAGTATTTT. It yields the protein CASSYSMSTDTQYF.

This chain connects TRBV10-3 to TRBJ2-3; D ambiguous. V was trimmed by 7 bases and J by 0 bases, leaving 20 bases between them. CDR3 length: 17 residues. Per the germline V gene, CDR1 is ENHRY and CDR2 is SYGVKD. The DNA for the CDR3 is TGTGCCATCACCGACGGCTGGCAGGCAAAAAGCACAGATACGCAGTATTTT. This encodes CAITDGWQAKSTDTQYF.

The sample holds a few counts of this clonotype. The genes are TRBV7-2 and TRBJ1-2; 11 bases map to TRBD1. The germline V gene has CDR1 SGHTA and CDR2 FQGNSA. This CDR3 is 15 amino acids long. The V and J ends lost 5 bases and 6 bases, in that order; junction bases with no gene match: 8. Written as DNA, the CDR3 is TGTGCCAGCAGCCCGAGGACAGGGGGCGCGCATGGCTACACCTTC. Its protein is CASSPRTGGAHGYTF.

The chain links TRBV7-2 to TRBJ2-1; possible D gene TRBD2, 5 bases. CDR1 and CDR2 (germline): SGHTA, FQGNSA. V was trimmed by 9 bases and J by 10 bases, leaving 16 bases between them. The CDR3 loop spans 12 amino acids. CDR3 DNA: TGTGCCAGTGCGGACTGGACGAAGGAGCAGTTCTTC. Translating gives CASADWTKEQFF.

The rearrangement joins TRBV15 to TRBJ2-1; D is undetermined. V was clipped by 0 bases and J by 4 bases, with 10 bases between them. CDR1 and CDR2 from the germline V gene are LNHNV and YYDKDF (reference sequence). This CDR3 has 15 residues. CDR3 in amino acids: CATSRDRSGYNEQFF. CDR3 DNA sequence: TGTGCCACCAGCAGAGATCGGAGTGGGTACAATGAGCAGTTCTTC.

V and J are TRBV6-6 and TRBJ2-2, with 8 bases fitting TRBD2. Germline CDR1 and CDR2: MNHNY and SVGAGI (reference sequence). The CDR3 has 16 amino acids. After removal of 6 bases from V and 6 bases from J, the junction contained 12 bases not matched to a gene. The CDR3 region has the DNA TGTGCCAGCAGCCGCCGGGGGGGAGAAGGTGCCGGGGAGCTGTTTTTT. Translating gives CASSRRGGEGAGELFF.

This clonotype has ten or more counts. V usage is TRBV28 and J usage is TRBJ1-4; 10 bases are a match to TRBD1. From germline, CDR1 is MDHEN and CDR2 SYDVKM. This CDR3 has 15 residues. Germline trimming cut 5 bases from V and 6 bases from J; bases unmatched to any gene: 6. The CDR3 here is CASSLGGQGDEKLFF. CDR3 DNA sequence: TGTGCCAGCAGTCTTGGAGGACAGGGGGATGAAAAACTGTTTTTT.

CDR3 sequence reads: CASSPVRGSAYNEQFF. As DNA, the CDR3 is TGTGCCAGCAGCCCTGTCCGAGGGAGCGCCTACAATGAGCAGTTCTTC. This sequence joins TRBV11-2 and TRBJ2-1; D might be TRBD2 (5 bases). Trimming left V 5 bases short and J 2 bases short, with 16 bases between. The CDR3 runs 16 residues. CDR1 is SGHAT and CDR2 is FQNNGV in the germline V gene.

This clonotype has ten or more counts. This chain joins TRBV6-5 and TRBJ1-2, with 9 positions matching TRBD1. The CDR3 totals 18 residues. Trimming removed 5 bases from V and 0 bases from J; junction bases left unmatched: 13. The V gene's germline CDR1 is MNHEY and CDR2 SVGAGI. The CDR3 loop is CASSLLSGTGTTNYGYTF. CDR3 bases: TGTGCCAGCAGTCTACTGTCCGGGACAGGGACGACTAACTATGGCTACACCTTC.

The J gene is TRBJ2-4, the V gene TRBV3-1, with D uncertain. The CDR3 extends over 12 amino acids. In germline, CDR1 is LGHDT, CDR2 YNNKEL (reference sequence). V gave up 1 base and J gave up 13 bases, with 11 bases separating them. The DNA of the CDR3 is TGTGCCAGCAGCCAAGCTCTGACGGTGCAGTACTTC. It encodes CASSQALTVQYF.

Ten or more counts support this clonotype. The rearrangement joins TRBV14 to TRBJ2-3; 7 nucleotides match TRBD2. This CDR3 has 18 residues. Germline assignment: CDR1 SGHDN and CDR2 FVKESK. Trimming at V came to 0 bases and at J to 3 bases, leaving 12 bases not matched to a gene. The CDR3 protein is CASSQDIPGGSWTDTQYF. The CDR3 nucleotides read TGTGCCAGCAGCCAAGATATACCCGGCGGGAGTTGGACAGATACGCAGTATTTT. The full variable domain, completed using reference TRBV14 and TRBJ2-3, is EAGVTQFPSHSVIEKGQTVTLRCDPISGHDNLYWYRRVMGKEIKFLLHFVKESKQDESGMPNNRFLAERTGGTYSTLKVQPAELEDSGVYFCASSQDIPGGSWTDTQYFGPGTRLTVL.

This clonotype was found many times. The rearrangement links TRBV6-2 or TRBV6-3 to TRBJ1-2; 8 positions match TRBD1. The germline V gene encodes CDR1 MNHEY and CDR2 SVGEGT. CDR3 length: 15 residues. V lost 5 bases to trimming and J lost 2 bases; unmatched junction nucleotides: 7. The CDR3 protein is CASSTEGTGNYGYTF. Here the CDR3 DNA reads TGTGCCAGCAGTACGGAAGGGACAGGCAACTATGGCTACACCTTC.

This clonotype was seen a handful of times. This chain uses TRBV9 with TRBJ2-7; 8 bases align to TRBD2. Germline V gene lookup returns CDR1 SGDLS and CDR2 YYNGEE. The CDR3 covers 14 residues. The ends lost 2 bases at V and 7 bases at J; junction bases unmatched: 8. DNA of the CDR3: TGTGCCAGCAGCGTGGGGGTTACGGGGGGGGAGCAGTACGTC. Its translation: CASSVGVTGGEQYV.

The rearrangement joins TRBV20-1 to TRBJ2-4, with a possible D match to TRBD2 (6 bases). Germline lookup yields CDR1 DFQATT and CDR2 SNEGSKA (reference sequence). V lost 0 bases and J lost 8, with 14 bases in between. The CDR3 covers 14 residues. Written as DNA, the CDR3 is TGCAGTGCTAGAGATGGAGGGGCGCGGGACATTCAGTACTTC. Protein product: CSARDGGARDIQYF.

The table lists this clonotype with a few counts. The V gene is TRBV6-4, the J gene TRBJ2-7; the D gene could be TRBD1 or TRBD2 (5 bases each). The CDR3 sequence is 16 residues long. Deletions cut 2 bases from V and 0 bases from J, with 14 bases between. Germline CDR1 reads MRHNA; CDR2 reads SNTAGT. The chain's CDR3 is CASSDGTQPYSYEQYV. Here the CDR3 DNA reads TGTGCCAGCAGTGACGGGACCCAACCCTACTCCTACGAGCAGTACGTC.

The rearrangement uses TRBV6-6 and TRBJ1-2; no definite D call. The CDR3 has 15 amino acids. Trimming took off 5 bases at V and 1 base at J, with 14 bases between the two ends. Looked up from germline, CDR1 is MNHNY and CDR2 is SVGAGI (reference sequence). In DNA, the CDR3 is TGTGCCAGCAGTCCCACATCGGTGTTTAACTATGGCTACACCTTC. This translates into CASSPTSVFNYGYTF.

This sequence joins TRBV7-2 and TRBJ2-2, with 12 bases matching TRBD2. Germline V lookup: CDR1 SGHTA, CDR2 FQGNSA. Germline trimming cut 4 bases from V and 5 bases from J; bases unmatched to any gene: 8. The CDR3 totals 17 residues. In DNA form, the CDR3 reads TGTGCCAGCAGCTCGCTAGCGGGAGGGCCGTGGACCGGGGAGCTGTTTTTT. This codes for CASSSLAGGPWTGELFF. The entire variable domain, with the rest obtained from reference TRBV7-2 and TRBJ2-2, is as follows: GAGVSQSPSNKVTEKGKDVELRCDPISGHTALYWYRQSLGQGLEFLIYFQGNSAPDKSGLPSDRFSAERTGGSVSTLTIQRTQQEDSAVYLCASSSLAGGPWTGELFFGEGSRLTVL.

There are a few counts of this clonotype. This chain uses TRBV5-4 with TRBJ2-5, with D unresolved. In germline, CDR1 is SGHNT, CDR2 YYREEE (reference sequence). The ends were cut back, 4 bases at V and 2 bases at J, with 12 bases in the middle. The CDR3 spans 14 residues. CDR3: CASSIALGQETQYF. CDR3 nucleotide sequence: TGTGCCAGCAGCATCGCTCTGGGGCAAGAGACCCAGTACTTC.

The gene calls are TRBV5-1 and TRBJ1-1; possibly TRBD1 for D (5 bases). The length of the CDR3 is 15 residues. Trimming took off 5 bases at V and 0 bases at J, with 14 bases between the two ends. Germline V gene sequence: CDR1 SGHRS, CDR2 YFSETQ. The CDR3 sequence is CASSQSGNLNTEAFF. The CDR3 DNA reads TGCGCCAGCAGTCAGTCAGGGAACCTGAACACTGAAGCTTTCTTT.

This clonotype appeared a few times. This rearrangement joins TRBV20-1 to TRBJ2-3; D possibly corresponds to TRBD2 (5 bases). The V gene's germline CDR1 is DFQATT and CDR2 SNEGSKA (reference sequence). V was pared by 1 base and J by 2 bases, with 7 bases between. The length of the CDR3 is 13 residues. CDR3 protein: CSARGTFTDTQYF. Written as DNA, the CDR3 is TGCAGTGCTAGAGGGACTTTCACAGATACGCAGTATTTT.

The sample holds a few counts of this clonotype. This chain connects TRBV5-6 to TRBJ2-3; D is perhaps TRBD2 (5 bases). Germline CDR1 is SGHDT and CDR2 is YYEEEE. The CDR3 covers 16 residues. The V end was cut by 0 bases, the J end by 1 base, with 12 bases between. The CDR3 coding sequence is TGTGCCAGCAGCTTGGCCGGGGTTTTAGGCACAGATACGCAGTATTTT. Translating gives CASSLAGVLGTDTQYF.

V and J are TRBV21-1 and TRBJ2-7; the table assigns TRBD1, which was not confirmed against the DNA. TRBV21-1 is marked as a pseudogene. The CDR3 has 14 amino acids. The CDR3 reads CAVWGTEEINEQYF. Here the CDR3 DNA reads TGTGCCGTTTGGGGGACAGAGGAGATCAACGAGCAGTACTTC.